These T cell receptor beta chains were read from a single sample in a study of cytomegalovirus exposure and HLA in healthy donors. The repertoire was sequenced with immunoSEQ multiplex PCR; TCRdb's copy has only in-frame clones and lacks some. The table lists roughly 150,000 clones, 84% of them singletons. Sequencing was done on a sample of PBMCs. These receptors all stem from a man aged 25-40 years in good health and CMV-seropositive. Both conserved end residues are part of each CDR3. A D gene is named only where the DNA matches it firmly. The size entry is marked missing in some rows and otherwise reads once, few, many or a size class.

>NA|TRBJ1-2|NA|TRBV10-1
CASSESAGHGGYTF
TGCGCCAGCAGTGAGTCGGCTGGACACGGCGGCTACACCTTC
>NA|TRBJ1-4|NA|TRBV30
CAWRWSGFREKLFF
TGTGCCTGGAGGTGGTCAGGGTTTCGAGAAAAACTGTTTTTT
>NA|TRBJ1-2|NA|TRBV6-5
CASTSYSGGNYGYTF
TGTGCCAGCACCTCTTACTCGGGGGGGAACTATGGCTACACCTTC
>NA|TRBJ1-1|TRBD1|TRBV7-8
CASSPTRTGRNTEAFF
TGTGCCAGCAGCCCCACCCGGACAGGCCGGAACACTGAAGCTTTCTTT
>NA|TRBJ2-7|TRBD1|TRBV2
CASSWTGSYEQYF
TGTGCCAGCAGCTGGACAGGCTCCTACGAGCAGTACTTC
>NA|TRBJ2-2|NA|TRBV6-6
CAGALNTGELFF
TGTGCCGGGGCGCTTAACACCGGGGAGCTGTTTTTT
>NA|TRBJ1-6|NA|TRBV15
CATSSGRGARNSPLHF
TGTGCCACCAGCAGCGGGCGGGGGGCGCGTAATTCACCCCTCCACTTT
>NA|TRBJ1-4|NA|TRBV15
CATSIGGTTEKLFF
TGTGCCACCAGCATCGGGGGGACGACTGAAAAACTGTTTTTT
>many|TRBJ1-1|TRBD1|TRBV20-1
CSDRGESEAFF
TGCAGTGACAGGGGCGAATCTGAAGCTTTCTTT
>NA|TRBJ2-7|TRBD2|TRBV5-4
CASSSTSGRGWDEQYF
TGTGCCAGCAGCTCGACTAGCGGGAGGGGTTGGGACGAGCAGTACTTC
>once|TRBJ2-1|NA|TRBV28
CASSFDTPQDEQFF
TGTGCCAGCAGTTTTGATACCCCTCAGGATGAGCAGTTCTTC
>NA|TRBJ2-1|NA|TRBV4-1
CASRRTGAYNEQFF
TGCGCCAGCAGGCGGACGGGAGCCTACAATGAGCAGTTCTTC
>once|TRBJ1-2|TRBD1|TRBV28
CASRRTGAGYTF
TGTGCCAGCAGGCGGACAGGGGCTGGCTACACCTTC
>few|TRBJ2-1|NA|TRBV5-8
CASSLSSGGQNEQFF
TGTGCCAGCAGCTTGTCTTCGGGGGGCCAAAATGAGCAGTTCTTC
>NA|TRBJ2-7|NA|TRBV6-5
CASSYSGAVSSYEQYF
TGTGCCAGCAGTTACTCTGGGGCCGTGAGCTCCTACGAGCAGTACTTC
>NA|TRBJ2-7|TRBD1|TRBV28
CASSQDRGLDEQYF
TGTGCCAGCAGTCAGGACAGGGGGCTTGACGAGCAGTACTTC
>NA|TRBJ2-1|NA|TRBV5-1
CASSSGIDSLNNEQFF
TGCGCCAGCAGCTCAGGAATAGACAGTCTTAACAATGAGCAGTTCTTC
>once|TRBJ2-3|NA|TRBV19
CASSPSTGYGTDTQYF
TGTGCCAGTAGTCCATCGACAGGTTATGGCACAGATACGCAGTATTTT
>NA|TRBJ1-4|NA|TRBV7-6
CASSLAGQINEKLFF
TGTGCCAGCAGCTTAGCTGGGCAGATTAATGAAAAACTGTTTTTT
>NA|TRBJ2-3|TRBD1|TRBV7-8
CASSLTGGPTDTQYF
TGTGCCAGCAGCTTGACAGGGGGACCCACAGATACGCAGTATTTT
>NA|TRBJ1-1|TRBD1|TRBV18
CASSPLGQGANTEAFF
TGTGCCAGCTCACCACTCGGACAGGGGGCGAACACTGAAGCTTTCTTT
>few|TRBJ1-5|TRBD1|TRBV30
CAWSTGGNQPQHF
TGTGCCTGGAGTACAGGGGGTAATCAGCCCCAGCATTTT
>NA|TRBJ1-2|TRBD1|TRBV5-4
CASSPGQGGIYGYTF
TGTGCCAGCAGCCCGGGACAGGGGGGAATCTATGGCTACACCTTC
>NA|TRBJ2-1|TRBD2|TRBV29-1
CSVEEFPGLAGLSSYNEQFF
TGCAGCGTTGAGGAGTTTCCGGGACTAGCGGGGCTGAGCTCCTACAATGAGCAGTTCTTC
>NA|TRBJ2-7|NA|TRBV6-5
CASSYSSGFKVHEQYF
TGTGCCAGCAGTTACTCCTCCGGGTTCAAGGTCCACGAGCAGTACTTC
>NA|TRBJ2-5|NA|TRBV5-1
CASSLAGGETQYF
TGCGCCAGCAGCTTGGCCGGGGGAGAGACCCAGTACTTC
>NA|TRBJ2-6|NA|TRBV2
CASSGAGWSGANVLTF
TGTGCCAGCAGTGGGGCAGGGTGGTCTGGGGCCAACGTCCTGACTTTC
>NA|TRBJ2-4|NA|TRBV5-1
CASSAGQSNIQYF
TGCGCCAGCAGCGCAGGACAATCAAACATTCAGTACTTC
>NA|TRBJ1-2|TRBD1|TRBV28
CASSLAQGAIYGYTF
TGTGCCAGCAGTTTAGCACAGGGGGCGATCTATGGCTACACCTTC
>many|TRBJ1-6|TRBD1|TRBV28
CASSGTGGSGSYNSPLHF
TGTGCCAGCAGTGGGACAGGGGGTTCGGGCTCCTATAATTCACCCCTCCACTTT
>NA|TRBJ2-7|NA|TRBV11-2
CASSYDRVSSYEQYF
TGTGCCAGCAGCTATGACAGAGTCAGCTCCTACGAGCAGTACTTC
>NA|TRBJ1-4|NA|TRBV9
CASSVEGRANEKLFF
TGTGCCAGCAGCGTGGAGGGACGGGCTAATGAAAAACTGTTTTTT
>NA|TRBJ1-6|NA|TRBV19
CASSIGQGISPLHF
TGTGCCAGTAGTATCGGCCAGGGAATTTCACCCCTCCACTTT
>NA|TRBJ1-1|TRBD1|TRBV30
CAWKGQMNTEAFF
TGTGCCTGGAAGGGACAGATGAACACTGAAGCTTTCTTT
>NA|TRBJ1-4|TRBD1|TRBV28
CASSSQGANEKLFF
TGTGCCAGCAGTTCACAGGGGGCGAATGAAAAACTGTTTTTT